The 12 T cell receptor beta chains below all came from one sample that was sequenced in a study of STAT5B mutations in CD4+ large granular lymphocyte leukemia. The assay was immunoSEQ multiplex PCR, and TCRdb's table has in-frame clones only and misses some. The top ten clones hold 2.5% to 3% of a sample with about 34,000 clones, roughly three quarters of them seen once. The sample taken for sequencing was CD4+ T cells from blood buffy coats. The source of these receptors is a human donor in good health.

The rearrangement uses TRBV30 and TRBJ2-1; 8 nucleotides align to TRBD2. The V segment lost 2 bases and the J segment 5 bases; nucleotides outside the gene matches: 8. Germline CDR1 reads GTSNPN; CDR2 reads SVGIG (reference sequence). The CDR3 covers 15 residues. The CDR3 here is CAWSPQRGNNNEQFF. The CDR3 DNA follows: TGTGCCTGGAGTCCCCAGCGGGGGAACAACAATGAGCAGTTCTTC.

V is TRBV4-3 and J is TRBJ1-5; D gene unclear. The CDR3 extends over 15 amino acids. Germline assignment: CDR1 LGHNA and CDR2 YSLEER. Between the trimmed V and J ends, which lost 0 bases and 0 bases, there was a span of 6 bases. CDR3 bases: TGCGCCAGCAGCCAAGATACGAATAGCAATCAGCCCCAGCATTTT. Its translation is CASSQDTNSNQPQHF.

J is TRBJ2-6 and V is TRBV6-5, with D possibly matching TRBD2 (5 bases). V was clipped by 0 bases and J by 1 base, with 7 bases between them. Per the germline V gene, CDR1 is MNHEY and CDR2 is SVGAGI. This CDR3 has 16 amino acids. In DNA form, the CDR3 reads TGTGCCAGCAGTTACTCGAGGGCTTCTGGGGCCAACGTCCTGACTTTC. As protein: CASSYSRASGANVLTF.

The chain links TRBV7-9 to TRBJ2-7; no reliable D call. Trimming pared 3 bases from V and 3 bases from J, leaving 12 bases between. Germline V gene lookup returns CDR1 SEHNR and CDR2 FQNEAQ (reference sequence). The CDR3 loop spans 14 amino acids. The CDR3: CASSFGQTNYEQYF. CDR3 nucleotide sequence: TGTGCCAGCAGCTTTGGGCAGACAAACTACGAGCAGTACTTC.

The CDR3 region has the DNA TGTGCCATCAGTAGATCCGGGACAGGGAGCAATCAGCCCCAGCATTTT. Its protein product is CAISRSGTGSNQPQHF. The gene calls are TRBV10-3 and TRBJ1-5; TRBD1 agrees at 9 bases. The V segment lost 5 bases and the J segment 1 base; nucleotides outside the gene matches: 6. This CDR3 comprises 16 residues. Germline V gives CDR1 ENHRY, CDR2 SYGVKD.

The genes are TRBV2 and TRBJ2-2; D uncertain. The germline gives CDR1 SNHLY, CDR2 FYNNEI. This CDR3 contains 15 residues. Trimming shortened V by 4 bases and J by 0 bases, and 9 bases separated the two germline ends. Written as DNA, the CDR3 is TGTGCCAGCAGTGCCTCCCAGCCGAACACCGGGGAGCTGTTTTTT. As protein: CASSASQPNTGELFF. Supplemented by reference TRBV2 and TRBJ2-2, the full variable domain reads EPEVTQTPSHQVTQMGQEVILRCVPISNHLYFYWYRQILGQKVEFLVSFYNNEISEKSEIFDDQFSVERPDGSNFTLKIRSTKLEDSAMYFCASSASQPNTGELFFGEGSRLTVL.

V and J are TRBV7-8 and TRBJ2-7, with 14 bases that match TRBD2. With V trimmed by 7 bases and J by 6 bases, 8 bases remained unmatched. The length of the CDR3 is 15 residues. Germline V gives CDR1 SGHVS, CDR2 FQNEAQ. The CDR3, as DNA: TGTGCCAGCAACGGACTAGCGGGGGGTATCGGCGAGCAGTACTTC. It specifies CASNGLAGGIGEQYF.

The CDR3 protein is CASSLRGLAGINEQFF. The CDR3 nucleotides are TGTGCCAGCAGCTTAAGAGGGCTAGCGGGGATCAATGAGCAGTTCTTC. The genes are TRBV7-2 and TRBJ2-1; the match to TRBD2 covers 9 bases. V lost 2 bases to trimming and J lost 6 bases; unmatched junction nucleotides: 8. This CDR3 is built from 16 residues. Germline lookup yields CDR1 SGHTA and CDR2 FQGNSA.

The V gene is TRBV27, the J gene TRBJ1-2; the match to TRBD1 covers 11 bases. Germline CDR1 reads MNHEY; CDR2 reads SMNVEV (reference sequence). The V gene end was trimmed by 1 base and the J gene end by 6 bases; junction bases not matched to a gene: 7. There are 16 residues in the CDR3. The CDR3 spells CASSLWGGQGADGYTF. CDR3 DNA sequence: TGTGCCAGCAGTTTATGGGGAGGACAGGGGGCTGATGGCTACACCTTC.

This clone has a handful of counts. This rearrangement joins TRBV10-3 to TRBJ1-3; weak D call: TRBD1 (6 bases). The CDR3 spans 15 residues. V dropped 6 bases and J dropped 0 bases, with 12 bases sitting between them. Germline CDR1 is ENHRY and CDR2 is SYGVKD. CDR3 protein: CAIRTGTTSGNTIYF. Here the CDR3 DNA reads TGTGCCATCAGAACCGGGACAACCTCTGGAAACACCATATATTTT.

CDR3 amino acids: CASSRGTGSYSNQPQHF. The DNA of the CDR3 is TGTGCCAGTAGTAGGGGGACAGGAAGTTATAGCAATCAGCCCCAGCATTTT. The V call is TRBV19, the J call TRBJ1-5; 8 bases fit TRBD1. The V and J ends lost 4 bases and 0 bases, in that order; junction bases with no gene match: 8. CDR1 LNHDA and CDR2 SQIVND come from the germline V gene (reference sequence). CDR3 length: 17 amino acids.

The rearrangement joins TRBV9 to TRBJ2-1; 7 bases are a match to TRBD2. Germline V gene sequence: CDR1 SGDLS, CDR2 YYNGEE. The CDR3 totals 16 residues. V lost 6 bases, J lost 1 base, and 10 bases stayed unmatched. The CDR3 nucleotides are TGTGCCAGCACTCGGTCGAGCGGGGATTCCTACAATGAGCAGTTCTTC. Its protein product is CASTRSSGDSYNEQFF.